The entry below gives a single T cell receptor beta chain sequence along with its context. The antigen is unknown. Documented time point: pre-treatment baseline. One draw preceded checkpoint blockade; another followed its first cycle at week 3. Disease control meant complete response, partial response or stable disease at 12 weeks. These data originate in a study of blood T cell dynamics during melanoma immunotherapy. Study outcomes and limitations: Clones driving repertoire changes may be melanoma-specific or general immune activation.

The CDR3 length is 13 residues. Germline CDR1 is GTSNPN and CDR2 is SVGIG (reference sequence). V gave up 0 bases and J gave up 7 bases; unmatched junction bases: 5. Some clones are missing from TCRdb's copy, which holds only in-frame ones; the method was immunoSEQ multiplex PCR. This sample has about 12,000 clones, with approximately 84% found just once. Specimen: blood, collected from a patient treated with checkpoint blockade. The chain uses TRBV30 and TRBJ1-2, with 7 bases lining up with TRBD1. This receptor was identified in a human donor with melanoma. In DNA, the CDR3 is TGTGCCTGGAGTGTCGGCAGGGGGTCTGGCTACACCTTC. Translating gives CAWSVGRGSGYTF.